This record covers a single T cell receptor beta chain. Its antigen is not yet known. Within one base of it there is no much larger clone, and no base qualities were kept. The healthy control group was made up of approximately 40 blood donors, and the Finnish Red Cross blood service supplied their buffy coats. All TCR-sequenced material derived from peripheral blood: patient blood samples and healthy donor buffy coats. Peripheral blood mononuclear cells were isolated by Ficoll-Hypaque gradient centrifugation. CD4+ cells were magnetically purified from the buffy coats of healthy controls. The Gentra Puregene Cell and Tissue kit was used for genomic DNA extraction, and quantification was performed on a Qubit 2.0 fluorometer. The entry originates in a study of STAT5B mutations in CD4+ large granular lymphocyte leukemia (dated 2022 in TCRdb). General notes on the study: Among the healthy controls, the CDR3 'QG' motif was associated with a particular HLA allele. The study compared the TCRbeta repertoires of patients with CD4+ T-cell large granular lymphocyte leukemia against the TCRbeta repertoires of healthy blood donors. Flow cytometry on FACSCanto II or FACSVerse confirmed that purified fractions exceeded 95% purity among lymphocytes. What the research found in general, with its limitations: Enrichment of TRBV06-family usage was observed among the top patient clones (8/27) relative to healthy controls (2/35). The data were not HLA-matched, and the higher clonality in CD4+ T-LGLL than in CD8+ T-LGLL could be due to the relatively small sample size. Main leukemic clonotypes were private to each patient, although roughly 24% of the main leukemic clonotypes were found at low frequency in the non-leukemic repertoires of other patients. CD4-sorted patient repertoires appeared more clonal than healthy CD4+ repertoires, and this difference persisted after removing the putative leukemic clones.

The CDR3 spans 15 residues, from the cysteine through the phenylalanine. The kept DNA is CDR3 alone, 45 bases in frame from the first base. The V end loses 0 bases and the J end loses 4 bases, and a stretch of 12 bases separates them. Per the germline V gene, SGHRS is the CDR1 and YFSETQ is the CDR2. TCRbeta rearrangements were sequenced from genomic DNA using the immunoSEQ assay at survey resolution. Per the source publication's procedure: A lowest detectable productive clonotype frequency of 2.59 x 10-5 was observed in the TCR sequencing data. Only productive TCRbeta rearrangements, defined as complete and in-frame sequences, were included in the analyses. Sample clonality was computed as Simpson clonality in the immunoSEQ Analyzer version 3.0. Clones were binned by frequency as very rare, small, medium, large (1-20%) or hyperexpanded (>20%). OLGA 1.2.3 estimated generation probabilities, VDJtools produced V-gene circos plots, VDJdb was queried for specificities, and GLIPH identified CDR3 motifs. The table comes from immuneACCESS by way of TCRdb, which keeps in-frame sequences with V and J called. Part of the clones is missing from these tables; in studies checked, under half for an unresolved V gene and the rest for unknown reasons. Clone size and V and J calls were adopted from that table, with D and trimming inferred from the DNA. The sample table records roughly 40,000 clones; about four fifths of these occur just once. The biggest ten clones account for about 0.38% of the sample.

This TCR was sampled from a human donor in good health. Sequences were obtained from CD4+ T cells from blood buffy coats. The rearranged segments are TRBV5-1 and TRBJ2-3, and the D gene may be TRBD1, 5 bases matching. The DNA sequence reads TGCGCCAGCAGCTTGGCCCTGGACATAGCAGATACGCAGTATTTT. Protein translation: CASSLALDIADTQYF.